Shown below are 5 T cell receptor beta chains from a single sample sequenced in a study of blood T cells in healthy people across ages. For the second PCR, which ran for 7 to 11 cycles, a sample-barcoded 5' primer and a J-beta primer mix were used. TCRdb fed the 5' RACE reads into MiXCR, producing one record per CDR3 protein. The data contain roughly 730,000 distinct CDR3 sequences, more than 55% of them seen just once; the ten biggest clones take up roughly 25%. Sequencing was carried out using blood. All receptors come from a man aged 35 to 55 in good health.

The J gene is TRBJ1-6, the V gene TRBV6-2 or TRBV6-3; the match to TRBD1 covers 7 bases. The CDR3 has 18 amino acids. V shed 0 bases and J 3 bases; nucleotides not matched to a gene: 8. Germline loops: CDR1 MNHEY, CDR2 SVGEGT. The CDR3 here is CASSYSIGTDIYNSPLHF. As DNA, the CDR3 is TGTGCCAGCAGTTACTCGATCGGGACAGATATCTATAATTCACCCCTCCACTTT.

A few counts support this clonotype. The chain has TRBV14 and TRBJ2-7, with no clear D. The V and J ends lost 0 bases and 6 bases respectively, with 9 bases between them. The germline V gene encodes CDR1 SGHDN and CDR2 FVKESK. CDR3 length: 13 amino acids. CDR3 residues: CASSQDPPSEQYF. CDR3 DNA sequence: TGTGCCAGCAGCCAAGACCCACCCAGCGAGCAGTACTTC.

The chain is built from TRBV7-8 and TRBJ1-4; 10 nucleotides agree with TRBD1. The junction had 8 bases not matched to a gene; V was cut back by 4 bases and J by 6 bases. This CDR3 is 16 amino acids long. Per the germline V gene, CDR1 is SGHVS and CDR2 is FQNEAQ. The CDR3: CASSSIFGQGDEKLFF. CDR3 sequence (DNA): TGTGCCAGCAGCTCGATCTTTGGACAGGGGGATGAAAAACTGTTTTTT.

The rearrangement joins TRBV28 to TRBJ2-5; possible D gene TRBD2, 5 bases. This CDR3 comprises 13 residues. Trimming removed 5 bases from V and 12 bases from J, with 19 bases in between. Germline V gene data show CDR1 as MDHEN and CDR2 as SYDVKM. Written as DNA, the CDR3 is TGTGCCAGCAGTCAAACCCAACTAGTGAATAAGTACTTC. Amino acids: CASSQTQLVNKYF.

This chain connects TRBV29-1 to TRBJ2-5, with 7 bases fitting TRBD1. Judging by the DNA end, TRBJ2-7 fits better; the J call may be wrong. Per germline, CDR1 SQVTM and CDR2 ANQGSEA. The CDR3 spans 14 residues. The CDR3 reads CSATLDRVGNEQYF. The DNA for the CDR3 is TGCAGCGCGACCTTAGACAGGGTCGGAAACGAGCAGTACTTC.